This T cell receptor (beta chain) derives from a study of CD8 T cells in Susac syndrome (dated by TCRdb to the late 2010s). With regard to the full study: Among the Susac syndrome patients who were sequenced, clinically active disease was present in about 6 and clinical remission was observed in 8 or 9. At the time of blood withdrawal, Susac syndrome patients were either therapy-naive, taking corticosteroids (with some also receiving IVIg), or on IVIg alone. Clonality of the CD8+ T cell repertoire was compared between roughly twelve healthy donors, roughly 14 Susac syndrome patients and about 15 multiple sclerosis patients. Repertoire sequencing was used to test whether CD8+ T cell activation and differentiation in Susac syndrome was antigen driven. The investigation overall reported the following: The TCR sequencing and HLA analysis was acknowledged to have included a relatively small number of individuals. Looking at Susac-specific public clones, the researchers identified approximately 15 in the total CD8+ repertoire and 4 or 5 in the CD8+ TEMRA repertoire. Clonal expansion was seen in Susac syndrome CD8+ repertoires, peaking in CD8+ TEMRA cells and being greater in clinically active patients than in remitting ones.

CDR1 and CDR2 were assigned from the germline V gene as LGHNA and YSLEER. The V end gives up 3 bases and the J end 12 bases, leaving 16 bases in the junction not matched to a gene. The CDR3, cysteine through phenylalanine, is 17 amino acids long. This entry keeps only the CDR3 DNA: 51 bases, framed from base 1. Worth noting for this clonotype: No cognate antigen has been identified for it. Base qualities are not provided; no much larger clone lies one nucleotide away.

RNA was extracted with the RNeasy kit and roughly 0.45 to 1 ug was reverse transcribed using random hexamers. TCR beta CDR3 regions were amplified with the immunoSEQ multiplex PCR assay covering 54 Vbeta and 13 Jbeta segments. PCR amplification bias was corrected by using a synthetic template baseline for primer optimization and computational correction. The original methods were these. Reads were annotated to V, D and J genes according to IMGT and were analyzed with immunoSEQ Analyzer, with only productive sequences retained. Clonality was computed as one minus Shannon entropy normalized by log2 of the number of productive unique sequences. For each patient and control, public and private clones were evaluated among the 100 most prevalent clones. Clones were defined as Susac-specific if absent from the healthy and MS cohorts, from over a thousand published viral clones and from other ImmuneACCESS disease sequences. The public reads were reanalyzed by TCRdb: fastp trimming at Q25, MiXCR alignment, in-frame beta chains only. CDR3 protein sequences are deduplicated, and each keeps its most common genes and DNA. In this record, the V and J calls reflect TCRdb's handling and not the investigators' own analysis. This sample gives tens of thousands of distinct CDR3 sequences in total; roughly 96% of them show up just once. Approximately 0.62% of the sample is taken by the ten largest.

Peripheral blood CD8+ and CD4+ T cells from healthy donors, Susac syndrome patients and multiple sclerosis patients were profiled using high-throughput TCR beta sequencing. Recently defined diagnostic criteria for definite or probable disease were met by the Susac syndrome patients. Bulk CD8+ and CD4+ T cells were purified by magnetic negative isolation, whereas CD8+ TEMRA cells were enriched by FACS. Blood was drawn into EDTA tubes, processed within 24 hours, and PBMCs were isolated by density gradient centrifugation. PBMCs intended for TCR sequencing were frozen in liquid nitrogen and were later thawed in a 37 degrees C water bath. The sorted or isolated CD4+, CD8+ and CD8+ TEMRA cells had a purity of 90% or higher.

The receptor's source is a human donor with Susac syndrome. The sample comprised CD8+ T cells from PBMCs. The chain is assembled from TRBV4-3 and TRBJ2-1; TRBD2 lines up with 11 middle nucleotides. The CDR3: CASSHAIEASGGIRQFF. The nucleotide sequence reads TGCGCCAGCAGCCACGCGATAGAGGCTAGCGGGGGGATACGGCAGTTCTTC.